The 2 T cell receptor beta chains below come from one sample, sequenced in a study of PD-1 blockade in classical Hodgkin lymphoma. Method: immunoSEQ multiplex PCR; TCRdb's copy keeps in-frame clones and lacks some. The sample shows 45,000 to 55,000 clones, around 85% of them seen only once. Relapses following autologous stem cell transplantation were seen in all patients, with brentuximab vedotin exposure varying. Sample: peripheral blood mononuclear cells (PBMCs), taken at baseline. Receptor source: a human donor with classical Hodgkin lymphoma.

The rearrangement links TRBV5-6 to TRBJ1-2; TRBD1 is a possible D gene (6 bases). V lost 6 bases and J lost 4, with 16 bases in between. Germline V gene sequence: CDR1 SGHDT, CDR2 YYEEEE. The CDR3 spans 14 residues. The DNA of the CDR3 is TGTGCCAGCACTCTTACCCACAGGGCCTATGGCTACACCTTC. Its translation is CASTLTHRAYGYTF.

Only one count was recorded for this clone. This chain joins TRBV5-4 and TRBJ1-1, with D possibly being TRBD1 (5 bases). V lost 3 bases, J lost 6 bases, and 18 bases lay in between. This CDR3 is 15 amino acids long. Germline-derived CDR1 and CDR2 are SGHNT and YYREEE (reference sequence). This CDR3 is CASSSWGALGPEAFF. The CDR3 DNA reads as TGTGCCAGCAGCTCTTGGGGCGCCCTGGGGCCTGAAGCTTTCTTT.